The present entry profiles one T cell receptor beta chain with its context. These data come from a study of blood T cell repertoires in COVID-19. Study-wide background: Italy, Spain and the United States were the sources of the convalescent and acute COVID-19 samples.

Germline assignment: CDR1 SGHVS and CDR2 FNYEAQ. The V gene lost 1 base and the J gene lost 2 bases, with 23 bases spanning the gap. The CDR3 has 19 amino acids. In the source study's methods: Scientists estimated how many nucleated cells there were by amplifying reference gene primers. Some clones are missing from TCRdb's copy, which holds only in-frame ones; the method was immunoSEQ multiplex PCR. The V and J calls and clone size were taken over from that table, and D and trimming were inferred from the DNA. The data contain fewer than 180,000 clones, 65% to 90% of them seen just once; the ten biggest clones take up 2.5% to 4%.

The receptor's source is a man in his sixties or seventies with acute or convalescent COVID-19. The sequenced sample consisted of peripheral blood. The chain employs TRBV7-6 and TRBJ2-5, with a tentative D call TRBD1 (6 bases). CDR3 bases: TGTGCCAGCAGCTTAGGGATCCCGTCCCCCCCCACAGGGCAAGAGACCCAGTACTTC. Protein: CASSLGIPSPPTGQETQYF. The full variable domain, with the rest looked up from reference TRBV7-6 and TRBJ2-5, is GAGVSQSPRYKVTKRGQDVALRCDPISGHVSLYWYRQALGQGPEFLTYFNYEAQQDKSGLPNDRFSAERPEGSISTLTIQRTEQRDSAMYRCASSLGIPSPPTGQETQYFGPGTRLLVL.